This T cell receptor (beta chain) appears in the sequencing data of a study of blood T cell repertoires in COVID-19. The data were produced by immunoSEQ multiplex PCR, yet TCRdb's version contains in-frame clones alone and is incomplete. The table includes roughly 160,000 clones, 79% detected once. This TCR was recovered from a woman aged 60-70 years with COVID-19, enrolled during active disease. Sequencing was carried out using peripheral blood.

The CDR3 region has the DNA TGTGCCAGCAGCCACGTCCGGCAGGGGGCATGGGATGAGCAGTTCTTC. Translation gives CASSHVRQGAWDEQFF. This rearrangement joins TRBV21-1 to TRBJ2-1; TRBD1, as called in the table, went unchecked against the DNA. TRBV21-1 is a pseudogene. The CDR3 runs 16 residues.